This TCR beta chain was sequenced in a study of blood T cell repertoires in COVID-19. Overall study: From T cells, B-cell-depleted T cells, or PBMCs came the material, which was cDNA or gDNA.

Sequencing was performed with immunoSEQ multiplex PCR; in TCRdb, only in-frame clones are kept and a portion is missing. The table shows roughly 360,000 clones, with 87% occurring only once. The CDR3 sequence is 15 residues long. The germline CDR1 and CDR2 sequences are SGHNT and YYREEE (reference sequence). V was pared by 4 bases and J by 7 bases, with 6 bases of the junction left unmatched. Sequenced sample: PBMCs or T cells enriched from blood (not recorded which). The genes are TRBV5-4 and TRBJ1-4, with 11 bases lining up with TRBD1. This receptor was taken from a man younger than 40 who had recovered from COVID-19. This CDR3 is CASSLAGTGGEKLFF. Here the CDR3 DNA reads TGTGCCAGCAGCCTAGCCGGGACAGGGGGTGAAAAACTGTTTTTT.